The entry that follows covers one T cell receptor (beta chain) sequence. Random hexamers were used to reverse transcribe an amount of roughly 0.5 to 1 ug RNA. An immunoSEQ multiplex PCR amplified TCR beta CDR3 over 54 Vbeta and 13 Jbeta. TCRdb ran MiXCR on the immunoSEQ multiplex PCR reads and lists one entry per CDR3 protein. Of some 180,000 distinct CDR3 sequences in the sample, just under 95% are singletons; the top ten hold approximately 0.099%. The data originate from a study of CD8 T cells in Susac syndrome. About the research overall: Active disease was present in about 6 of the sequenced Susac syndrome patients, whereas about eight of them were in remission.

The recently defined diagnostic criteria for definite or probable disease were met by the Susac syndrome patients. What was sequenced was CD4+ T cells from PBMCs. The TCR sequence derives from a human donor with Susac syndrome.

The CDR3 spells CASSAPGAAYEQYF. The CDR3 DNA follows: TGTGCCAGCAGTGCGCCAGGGGCAGCCTACGAGCAGTACTTC. V is TRBV28 and J is TRBJ2-7; D perhaps matches TRBD1 (6 bases). This CDR3 spans 14 amino acids. V was pared by 5 bases and J by 2 bases, with 13 bases between. Germline lookup yields CDR1 MDHEN and CDR2 SYDVKM.